This T cell receptor (beta chain) stems from a study of T cells in localized non-small cell lung cancer. The repertoire was sequenced with immunoSEQ multiplex PCR; TCRdb's copy has only in-frame clones and lacks some. The table has fewer than 25,000 clones, over 80% seen once. V was shortened by 0 bases and J by 5 bases, with 12 bases between the two germline ends. Looked up from germline, CDR1 is SGHRS and CDR2 is YFSETQ. This CDR3 has 15 residues. This TCR was recovered from a male donor at least 60 years old with stage I squamous cell lung carcinoma. The sequences come from peripheral blood, collected before any cancer treatment. The chain recombines TRBV5-1 with TRBJ1-5, with D maybe TRBD1 (5 bases). CDR3 DNA sequence: TGCGCCAGCAGCTTGGTGGGGGGGAGAGATCAGCCCCAGCATTTT. It encodes CASSLVGGRDQPQHF.